In its sample, the clone carrying this TCR beta chain is medium-sized (0.01 to 0.1%). Its cognate antigen is unknown. Data came from immunoSEQ multiplex PCR; TCRdb stores just in-frame clones and leaves some out. The sample lists about 17,000 clones, roughly three fifths occurring once. In germline, CDR1 is MNHEY, CDR2 SVGAGI. CDR3 size: 14 residues. Trimming left V 4 bases short and J 4 bases short, with 13 bases between. These data belong to a study of T cell repertoires in ileal Crohn's disease. About the research overall: At surgery, about 38% of patients smoked, with median disease duration approximately 7.3 years. Surgery for a complication: stricturing in approximately 60%, penetrating in about 40%. Study-wide results and caveats: Sorted CD8 T cells held more high-frequency clones than CD4.

The sample taken for sequencing was ileal tissue. The sequence was obtained from an adult with Crohn's disease. This chain connects TRBV6-5 to TRBJ1-1; D is unclear. This CDR3 reads CASSFTPRGTEAFF. CDR3 in DNA: TGTGCCAGCAGTTTTACCCCACGGGGCACTGAAGCTTTCTTT.